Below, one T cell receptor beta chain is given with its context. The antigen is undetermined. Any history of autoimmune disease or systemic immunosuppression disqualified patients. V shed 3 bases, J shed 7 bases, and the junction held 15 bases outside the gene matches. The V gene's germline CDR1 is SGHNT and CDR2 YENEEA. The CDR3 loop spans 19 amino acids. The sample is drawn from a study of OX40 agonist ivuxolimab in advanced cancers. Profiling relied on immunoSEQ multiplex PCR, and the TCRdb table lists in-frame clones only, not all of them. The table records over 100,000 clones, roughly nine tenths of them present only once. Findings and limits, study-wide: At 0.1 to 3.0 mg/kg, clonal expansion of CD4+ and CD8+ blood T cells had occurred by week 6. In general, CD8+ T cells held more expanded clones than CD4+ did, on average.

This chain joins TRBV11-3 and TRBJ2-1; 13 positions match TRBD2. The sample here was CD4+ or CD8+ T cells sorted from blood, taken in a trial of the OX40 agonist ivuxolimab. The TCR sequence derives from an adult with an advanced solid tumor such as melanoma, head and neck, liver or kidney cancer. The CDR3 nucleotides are TGTGCCAGCAGCTTCCGGACTAGCGGGGGCCCAACCACGCAAAATGAGCAGTTCTTC. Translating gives CASSFRTSGGPTTQNEQFF.